The 12 T cell receptor beta chains presented below share a single source sample, sequenced in a study of blood T cell repertoires in COVID-19. Assay used: immunoSEQ multiplex PCR; TCRdb lists only in-frame clones, some missing. This table has hundreds of thousands of clones, approximately 88% appearing once. Material: peripheral blood. These receptors were taken from a woman aged 25-40 years with COVID-19, enrolled during active disease.

This rearrangement joins TRBV7-9 to TRBJ1-4; 7 positions match TRBD1. From germline, CDR1 is SEHNR and CDR2 FQNEAQ (reference sequence). CDR3 length: 16 residues. After removal of 5 bases from V and 8 bases from J, the junction contained 14 bases not matched to a gene. The CDR3 spells CASSTRQGMEVEKLFF. The CDR3 DNA is TGTGCCAGCAGCACCCGACAGGGAATGGAGGTGGAAAAACTGTTTTTT.

This clone was seen a few times. The chain uses TRBV7-9 and TRBJ2-5; 12 bases match TRBD2. With V trimmed by 2 bases and J by 2 bases, 9 bases remained unmatched. Germline V gene data show CDR1 as SEHNR and CDR2 as FQNEAQ (reference sequence). The CDR3 contains 18 residues. The CDR3 DNA reads TGTGCCAGCAGCTTACAGACTAGCGGGGGCACCAAACAAGAGACCCAGTACTTC. It translates to CASSLQTSGGTKQETQYF.

This clone was observed once. This chain links TRBV15 with TRBJ1-2, with 7 positions matching TRBD1. V lost 0 bases to trimming and J lost 4 bases; unmatched junction nucleotides: 5. The CDR3 spans 15 residues. Germline loops: CDR1 LNHNV, CDR2 YYDKDF (reference sequence). CDR3 amino acids: CATSRDDRDVYGYTF. In DNA form, the CDR3 reads TGTGCCACCAGCAGAGATGACAGGGACGTCTATGGCTACACCTTC.

The rearrangement joins TRBV6-2 or TRBV6-3 to TRBJ2-5, with TRBD2 matching over 7 bases. From germline, CDR1 is MNHEY and CDR2 SVGEGT. Trimming at V came to 2 bases and at J to 4 bases, leaving 13 bases not matched to a gene. There are 17 residues in the CDR3. The CDR3 reads CASSYVPGGSFGETQYF. The CDR3 DNA is TGTGCCAGCAGTTACGTTCCCGGGGGGAGCTTTGGAGAGACCCAGTACTTC.

The chain couples TRBV2 to TRBJ1-1, with 7 bases fitting TRBD1. The J segment lost 1 base and the V segment lost 10 bases, leaving 3 bases of the junction unmatched. The CDR3 spans 12 residues. CDR1 and CDR2 from the germline V gene are SNHLY and FYNNEI. CDR3 amino acids: CATRTGNTEAFF. The CDR3 DNA reads TGTGCCACCAGGACAGGGAACACTGAAGCTTTCTTT.

The chain has TRBV10-2 and TRBJ1-5, with D tentatively TRBD1 (5 bases). Per germline, CDR1 WSHSY and CDR2 SAAADI. This CDR3 has 15 amino acids. V gave up 4 bases and J gave up 4 bases, with 14 bases separating them. In DNA, the CDR3 is TGCGCCAGCAGTGGTACGGGGGGGGTAAATCAGCCCCAGCATTTT. This encodes CASSGTGGVNQPQHF.

The genes are TRBV5-4 and TRBJ1-3; D might be TRBD1 (5 bases). The germline V and J ends were trimmed by 4 bases and 2 bases, with 19 bases remaining between them. Germline-derived CDR1 and CDR2 are SGHNT and YYREEE (reference sequence). This CDR3 spans 17 amino acids. The CDR3 DNA follows: TGTGCCAGCAGCCATTCTTCAGGGCTAGTTCCTGGAAACACCATATATTTT. This sequence encodes CASSHSSGLVPGNTIYF.

The DNA of the CDR3 is TGTGCCACCAGTGAAGCTATTGAAGAGACCCAGTACTTC. Encoded protein: CATSEAIEETQYF. J is TRBJ2-5 and V is TRBV24-1; D is unresolved. This CDR3 comprises 13 residues. The V and J ends lost 4 bases and 3 bases respectively, with 8 bases between them. The germline V gene encodes CDR1 KGHDR and CDR2 SFDVKD.

CDR3: CASSLSTGHQETQYF. For the CDR3, the DNA is TGCGCCAGCAGCCTATCGACAGGGCACCAAGAGACCCAGTACTTC. This rearrangement joins TRBV5-1 to TRBJ2-5; 7 bases are a match to TRBD1. Trimming removed 4 bases from V and 0 bases from J; junction bases left unmatched: 6. The CDR3 consists of 15 residues. From germline, CDR1 is SGHRS and CDR2 YFSETQ.

J is TRBJ2-1 and V is TRBV21-1; TRBD1 was called by the table and not checked on the DNA. TRBV21-1 is a pseudogene locus. This CDR3 region has 15 residues. The DNA for the CDR3 is TGTGCCAGTCAGGGGCCTCGAGAGTCCTACAATGAGCAGTTCTTC. Translating it yields CASQGPRESYNEQFF.

The count of this clone is one. V is TRBV27 and J is TRBJ1-2; D may be TRBD1 (5 bases). V dropped 2 bases and J dropped 8 bases, with 12 bases sitting between them. CDR1 MNHEY and CDR2 SMNVEV come from the germline V gene (reference sequence). CDR3 length: 13 residues. This chain's CDR3 is CASSLGARGGYTF. The CDR3 region has the DNA TGTGCCAGCAGTTTAGGTGCTCGGGGGGGCTACACCTTC.

V usage is TRBV6-2 or TRBV6-3 and J usage is TRBJ1-2, with 9 bases aligning to TRBD1. The germline V gene has CDR1 MNHEY and CDR2 SVGEGT. This CDR3 has 18 residues. V trimming: 4 bases; J trimming: 2 bases; junction bases outside the gene matches: 14. The CDR3 coding sequence is TGTGCCAGCAGTTCTTCCTCCTTGGCGGGACAGGGCAACTATGGCTACACCTTC. Translating it yields CASSSSSLAGQGNYGYTF.